This T cell receptor (beta chain) was profiled in a study of cytomegalovirus exposure and HLA in healthy donors (dated 2017 in TCRdb). About the full investigation: An earlier analysis of several hundred of the donors reported approximately 260 Gb of sequence data and around 110 million unique TCR beta sequences obtained from about 179 million T cells. An earlier analysis of approximately 580 of the donors used high-throughput TCR beta sequencing to judge whether each TCR beta V gene segment behaved as functional or pseudogenic. The number of donors typed differed by locus, with 629-630 for A, B, C, DRB1 and DQB1, around 560 for DQA1, about 610 for DPA1, and some 440 for DPB1. To predict cytomegalovirus infection status, the study brought together high-throughput TCR immunosequencing, statistical association of individual TCRs with disease status, and machine learning. Among about 360 genotyped donors of the cohort, an average of around 240,000 unique TCR beta nucleotide sequences were sequenced per donor, 15% to 20% of them non-productive. Besides the first cohort of approximately 710 subjects, a separate validation cohort made up of 120 different subjects was used. Donor age, sex, ethnicity and CMV serostatus were collected together with the repertoire data. Among the approximately 430 genotyped donors, about 83% belonged to the genetic ancestry cluster associated with self-reported Caucasian donors. Roughly 300 gigabases of sequencing data and around 85 million unique TCR sequences made up an early release that covered several hundred HLA-typed donors. HLA typing included class I and class II loci at four-digit resolution. In a later genetic analysis, genome-wide SNP genotypes for about 55% of the roughly 700 donors were used, and that subset was treated as a discovery cohort. Four to six DR-DQ haplotypes were handled as single units for association and clustering, since linkage in the cohort was strong. The study profiled the T cell repertoires of hundreds of subjects by immunosequencing and related them to cytomegalovirus serostatus. Rather than drawing on any new phenotypic data, the later analysis identified candidate immune exposures from TCR beta sequences and the way those sequences occurred across donors. To study patterns of TCR occurrence, a later analysis re-analyzed previously published TCR beta repertoires from 500 to 850 donors and added high-resolution HLA genotyping. All discovery cohort repertoires had been generated on a single sequencing platform. The study aimed to test whether signatures of past pathogen exposure could be identified by cataloging public T cell receptors.

Receptor libraries were prepared by the immunoSEQ multiplex PCR assay. A mixture of 60 forward primers for TCR Vbeta segments and 13 reverse primers for TCR Jbeta segments was used in the multiplex PCR. The CDR3 region of rearranged TCR beta genes was amplified from genomic DNA with a multiplex PCR assay. Amplified TCR beta libraries were sequenced as 87-base-pair reads on the Illumina HiSeq System. On the authors' methods: In a later analysis, some 80 million unique TCR beta chains were counted across the roughly 670 repertoires, and around 10 million of these chains were shared by at least two donors. To remove PCR and sequencing errors, raw reads were error-corrected and collapsed into unique sequences using a nearest-neighbor algorithm that merged closely related sequences. CDR3 sequences were aligned to IMGT reference sequences to assign V, D and J gene segments. For a sequence to be retained, at least a six-nucleotide match to both a V gene segment and a J gene segment was required. A rearrangement counted as productive if the CDR3 had no stop codons and remained in frame with V and J, and every other rearrangement counted as non-productive. CDR3 was defined according to IMGT convention as the region running from the second conserved V-encoded cysteine to the conserved J-encoded phenylalanine. The earlier analysis of about 640 of the donors excluded any sequence lacking an unambiguous match to a single V gene segment. In an earlier analysis of 587 of the donors, V segments were called functional above 56.7% productive rearrangements and were called segregating when the between-donor standard deviation exceeded 5%. A statistical classification framework was built for diagnosing cytomegalovirus status from the catalog of TCR beta chain sequences. In a later analysis, TCR nucleotide sequences were compared against IMGT/GENE-DB human TR gene sequences so that V and J genes could be assigned. The TCRdist pipeline was used in a later analysis to assign CDR3 sequences and most-parsimonious VDJ recombination scenarios. In a later analysis, every TCR beta chain was defined by the combination of its CDR3 amino acid sequence and its V-gene family, and reads without a unique V-gene family were dropped. To address suspected cross-contamination and a sequencing artifact, a later analysis removed approximately 600 highly shared, low-generation-probability nucleotide sequences. In a later analysis, a clonal expansion index was calculated for each public chain from normalized within-repertoire ranks of inferred template counts. In a later analysis, generation probabilities were computed using a VDJ recombination model fitted to out-of-frame rearrangements, and the results were checked against IGoR. Hypergeometric tests were used in a later analysis to score TCR-TCR, TCR-HLA and TCR-CMV co-occurrence, with a repertoire-size bias correction applied to the TCR pairs. In a later analysis, false discovery rates were estimated by permuting HLA or CMV assignments 20 times. In a later analysis, co-occurring TCRs were grouped using DBSCAN, and TCRdist sequence similarity was added for clustering within HLA-allele-positive subsets. Repertoires with fewer than 30,000 or more than 120,000 public chains, plus five repertoires with anomalous nucleotide sharing, were excluded from co-occurrence clustering. TCRdb mirrors the immuneACCESS table, restricted to in-frame sequences. Some clones are absent from its copies; in checked studies, under half trace to an unresolved V gene, and the reason for the others is unknown. V, J and clone size reflect that table, while D and trimming were determined from the DNA. For this sample the table gives a few hundred thousand clones, of which approximately 68% were detected only once. The ten largest clones capture roughly 2% of the sample.

The germline ends are 17 bases apart after V is trimmed by 6 bases and J by 0 bases. From the cysteine through the phenylalanine, the CDR3 covers 16 amino acids. Only CDR3 DNA is held: 48 bases, read in frame from base 1. The germline V gene supplies CDR1 MGHDK and CDR2 SYGVNS. The cohort comprised some 680 healthy bone marrow donors. Cohort members were all nominally healthy when sampled, although unrecorded immune exposures were likely present. The donor tested CMV seronegative, placing the donor among the 300 to 400 seronegative members of the cohort. A peripheral blood sample was provided by each donor, and peripheral blood mononuclear cells were used for TCR beta sequencing. The Qiagen DNeasy Blood Extraction Kit was used to extract genomic DNA from the blood cell samples. Note on this clone: The specificity of this receptor is unknown. Per-base qualities were not stored, and no clone one base away is much larger.

Study-wide conclusions, independent of this receptor: In a later analysis, the rate of TCR association differed among HLA loci, with DRB1 alleles having the most associated TCRs and HLA-C alleles having the fewest. Most TCR sequences were seen in very few donors, while some public TCRs were found in many individuals. A cluster of highly shared sequence variants was judged likely to be a technical artifact of the sequencing pipeline. Because counts were too low, 15 to 20 rarely observed V segments, including chromosome 9 orphons, were excluded from the earlier analysis of 587 of the donors. Some IMGT-functional V segments, including TRBV6-2 and TRBV6-3, could not be distinguished by the 87-base-pair reads and were therefore excluded. Linkage disequilibrium might explain the correlated functional status among segregating V segments, but an unknown experimental factor could not be ruled out. In a later genetic analysis, a missense DCLRE1C variant was associated with V-gene and J-gene trimming of TCR beta chains, and the association was replicated in an independent cohort. Assigning TCR associations to individual alleles was difficult when HLA alleles, especially DR and DQ, strongly co-occurred. A later genetic analysis reported fewer N-insertions in productive TCRs among donors in an Asian-associated ancestry cluster than the roughly 690-donor mean. CMV serostatus was the only immune exposure information available for the cohort. In both the original and validation cohorts, the classifier was reported to diagnose cytomegalovirus status with high specificity and sensitivity. Only TCR beta chains were sequenced in this cohort, and the absence of alpha or paired-chain data limited detectable features. Because HLA typing was missing for some donors at each locus, association tests included only the typed subset. Presence/absence analyses assumed roughly uniform sequencing depth across donors, an assumption that may not hold. It was suggested by the authors that the approach could potentially be generalized to other disease states and immunological phenotypes. Specific HLA alleles were associated with 16,951 TCR beta sequences at a false discovery rate of 0.05 in a later analysis. Three of the identified cytomegalovirus-associated TCR beta chains were confirmed in vitro to be specific for cytomegalovirus antigens. A later analysis found that HLA-associated TCR beta chains were more clonally expanded and had lower generation probabilities than equally common non-associated chains. A further reported finding was that TCR beta sequences accurately predicted the HLA-A and HLA-B alleles for most subjects in the first cohort. According to a later analysis, most CMV-associated TCR beta chains appeared to be HLA-restricted, and the HLA associations seemed to be driven largely by CMV exposure. In an earlier analysis of about 550 of the donors, most TCR beta V segments were observed in productive rearrangements about 87% or about 30% of the time, broadly matching IMGT annotations. The study gave a list of some 150 TCR beta chains associated with cytomegalovirus. According to a later analysis, parvovirus B19, influenza, CMV and Epstein-Barr virus appeared linked to several top co-occurrence clusters.

This clonotype was obtained from a woman in her 30s in good health and CMV-seronegative. The sequence links TRBV25-1 to TRBJ1-2; TRBD1 could be the D gene, as 5 bases match. The sequencing sample was made of PBMCs. In nucleotides, the sequence is TGTGCCAGCAGCGGGGGGGGGATTTTGACTAACTATGGCTACACCTTC. This yields the protein CASSGGGILTNYGYTF.